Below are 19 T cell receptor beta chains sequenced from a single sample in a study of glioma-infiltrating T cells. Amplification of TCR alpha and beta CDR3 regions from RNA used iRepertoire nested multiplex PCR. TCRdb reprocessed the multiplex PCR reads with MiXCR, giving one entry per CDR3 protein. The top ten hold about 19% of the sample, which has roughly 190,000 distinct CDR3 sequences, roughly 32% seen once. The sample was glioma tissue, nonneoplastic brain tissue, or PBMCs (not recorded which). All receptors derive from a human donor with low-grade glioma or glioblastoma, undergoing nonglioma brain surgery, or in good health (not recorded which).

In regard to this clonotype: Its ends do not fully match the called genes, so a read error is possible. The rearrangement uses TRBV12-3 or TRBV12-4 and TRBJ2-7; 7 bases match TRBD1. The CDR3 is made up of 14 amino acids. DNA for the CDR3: TGTGCCAGCAGTCCGACAGGGAACTCCCACGAGCAGTACTTC. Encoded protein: CASSPTGNSHEQYF.

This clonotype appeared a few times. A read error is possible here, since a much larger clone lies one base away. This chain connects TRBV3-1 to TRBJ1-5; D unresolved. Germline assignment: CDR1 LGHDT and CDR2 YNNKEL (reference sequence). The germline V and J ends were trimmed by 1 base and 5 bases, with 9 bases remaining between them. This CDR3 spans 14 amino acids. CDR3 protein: CASSQARRDQPQHF. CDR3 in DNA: TGTGCCAGCAGCCAAGCTCGAAGGGATCAGCCCCAGCATTTT.

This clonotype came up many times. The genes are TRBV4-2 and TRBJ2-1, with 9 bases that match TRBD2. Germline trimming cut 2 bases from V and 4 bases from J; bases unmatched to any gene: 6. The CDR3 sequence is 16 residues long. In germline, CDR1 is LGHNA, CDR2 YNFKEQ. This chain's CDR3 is CASSQSSGRQYNEQFF. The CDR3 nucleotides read TGTGCCAGCAGCCAATCCAGCGGGAGGCAATACAATGAGCAGTTCTTC.

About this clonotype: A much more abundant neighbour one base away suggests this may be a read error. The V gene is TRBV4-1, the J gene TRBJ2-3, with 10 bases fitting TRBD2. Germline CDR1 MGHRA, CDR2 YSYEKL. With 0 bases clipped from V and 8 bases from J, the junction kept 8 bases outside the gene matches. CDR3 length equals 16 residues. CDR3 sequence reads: CASSQDLSGGIGTQYF. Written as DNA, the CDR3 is TGCGCCAGCAGCCAAGATCTTAGCGGGGGGATCGGTACGCAGTATTTT.

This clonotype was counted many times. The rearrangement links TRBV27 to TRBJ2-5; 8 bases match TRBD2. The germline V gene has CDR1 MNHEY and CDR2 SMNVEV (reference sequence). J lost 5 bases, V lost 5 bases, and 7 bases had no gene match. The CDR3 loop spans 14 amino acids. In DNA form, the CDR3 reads TGTGCCAGCAGTCCTGGACTAGCTCACGAGACCCAGTACTTC. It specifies CASSPGLAHETQYF.

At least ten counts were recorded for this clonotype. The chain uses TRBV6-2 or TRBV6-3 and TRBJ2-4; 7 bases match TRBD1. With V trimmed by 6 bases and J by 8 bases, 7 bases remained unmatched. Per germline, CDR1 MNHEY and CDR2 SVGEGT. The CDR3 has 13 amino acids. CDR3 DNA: TGTGCCAGCAGCCCCGGGACAGAGGACATTCAGTACTTC. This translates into CASSPGTEDIQYF.

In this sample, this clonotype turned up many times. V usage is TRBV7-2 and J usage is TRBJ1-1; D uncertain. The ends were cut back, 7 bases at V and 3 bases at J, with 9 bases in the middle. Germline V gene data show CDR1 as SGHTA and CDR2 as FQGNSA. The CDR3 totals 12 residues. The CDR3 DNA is TGTGCCAGCACATTGCAAGACACTGAAGCTTTCTTT. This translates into CASTLQDTEAFF. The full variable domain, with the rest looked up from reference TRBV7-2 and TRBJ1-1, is GAGVSQSPSNKVTEKGKDVELRCDPISGHTALYWYRQSLGQGLEFLIYFQGNSAPDKSGLPSDRFSAERTGGSVSTLTIQRTQQEDSAVYLCASTLQDTEAFFGQGTRLTVV.

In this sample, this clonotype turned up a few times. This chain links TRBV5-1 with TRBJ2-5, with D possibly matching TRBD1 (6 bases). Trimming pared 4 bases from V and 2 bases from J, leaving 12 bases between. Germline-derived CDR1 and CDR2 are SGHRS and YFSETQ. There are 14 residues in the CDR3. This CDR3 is CASSGTGYQETQYF. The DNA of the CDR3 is TGCGCCAGCAGCGGAACAGGGTATCAAGAGACCCAGTACTTC.

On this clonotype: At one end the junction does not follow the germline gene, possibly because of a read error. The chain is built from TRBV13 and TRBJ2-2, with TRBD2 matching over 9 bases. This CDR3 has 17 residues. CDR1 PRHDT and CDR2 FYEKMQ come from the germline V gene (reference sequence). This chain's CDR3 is CASRARGAGGVTEELFF. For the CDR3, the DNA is TGTGCCAGCCGCGCCCGGGGAGCGGGAGGAGTCACCGAGGAGCTGTTTTTT.

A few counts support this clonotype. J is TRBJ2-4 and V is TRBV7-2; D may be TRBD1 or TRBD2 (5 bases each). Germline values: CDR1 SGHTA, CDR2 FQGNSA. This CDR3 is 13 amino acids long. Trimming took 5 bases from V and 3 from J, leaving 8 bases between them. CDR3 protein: CASSGGGKNIQYF. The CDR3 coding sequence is TGTGCCAGCAGCGGTGGGGGCAAAAACATTCAGTACTTC.

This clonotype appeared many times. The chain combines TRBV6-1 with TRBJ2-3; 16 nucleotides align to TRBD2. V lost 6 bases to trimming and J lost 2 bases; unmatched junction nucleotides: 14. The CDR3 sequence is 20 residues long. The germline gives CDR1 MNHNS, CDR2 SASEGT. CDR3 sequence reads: CASSHNPGLAGGLITDTQYF. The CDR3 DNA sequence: TGTGCCAGCAGCCATAATCCGGGACTAGCGGGAGGGCTAATCACAGATACGCAGTATTTT.

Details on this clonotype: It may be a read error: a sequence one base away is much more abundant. CDR3 protein: CASRNQIGGVTEAFF. As DNA, the CDR3 is TGTGCCAGCAGAAATCAAATCGGGGGAGTCACTGAAGCTTTCTTT. The genes are TRBV27 and TRBJ1-1, with D possibly being TRBD1 (5 bases). This CDR3 comprises 15 residues. Germline assignment: CDR1 MNHEY and CDR2 SMNVEV (reference sequence). Trimming took 6 bases from V and 4 from J, leaving 18 bases between them.

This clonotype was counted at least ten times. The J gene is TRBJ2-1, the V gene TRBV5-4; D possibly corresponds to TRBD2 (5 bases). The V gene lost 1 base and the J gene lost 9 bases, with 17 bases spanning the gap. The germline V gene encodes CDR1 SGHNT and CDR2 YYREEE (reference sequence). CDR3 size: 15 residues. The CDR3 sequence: CASSLFAVDSAEQFF. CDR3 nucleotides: TGTGCCAGCAGCTTGTTTGCCGTGGACTCGGCTGAGCAGTTCTTC.

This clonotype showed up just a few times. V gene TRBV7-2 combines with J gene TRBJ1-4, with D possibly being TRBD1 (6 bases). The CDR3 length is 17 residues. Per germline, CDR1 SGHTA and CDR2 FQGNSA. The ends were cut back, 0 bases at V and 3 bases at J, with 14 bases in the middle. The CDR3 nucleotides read TGTGCCAGCAGCTTAGCAGGAAACGGACAGTCTAATGAAAAACTGTTTTTT. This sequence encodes CASSLAGNGQSNEKLFF.

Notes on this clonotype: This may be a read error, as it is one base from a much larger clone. The CDR3 DNA reads as TGTGCCAGCAGCTTAGGGGCGGGATCCTACGAGCGGTACTTC. Its protein is CASSLGAGSYERYF. This rearrangement joins TRBV7-3 to TRBJ2-7; TRBD2 is a possible D gene (6 bases). Germline V gives CDR1 SGHTA, CDR2 FQGTGA. The CDR3 length is 14 residues. Drawing the rest from reference TRBV7-3 and TRBJ2-7, the complete variable domain is GAGVSQTPSNKVTEKGKYVELRCDPISGHTALYWYRQSLGQGPEFLIYFQGTGAADDSGLPNDRFFAVRPEGSVSTLKIQRTERGDSAVYLCASSLGAGSYERYFGPGTRLTVT.

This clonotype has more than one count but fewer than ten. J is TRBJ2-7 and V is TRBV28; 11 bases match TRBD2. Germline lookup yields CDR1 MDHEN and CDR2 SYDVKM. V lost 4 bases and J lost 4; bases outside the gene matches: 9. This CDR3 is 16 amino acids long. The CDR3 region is CASSSPRTSGQYEQYF. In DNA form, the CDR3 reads TGTGCCAGCAGTTCCCCCCGGACTAGCGGGCAATACGAGCAGTACTTC.

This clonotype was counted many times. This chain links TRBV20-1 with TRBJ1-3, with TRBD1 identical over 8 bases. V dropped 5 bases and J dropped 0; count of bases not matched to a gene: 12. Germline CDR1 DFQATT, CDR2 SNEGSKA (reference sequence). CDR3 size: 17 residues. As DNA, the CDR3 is TGCAGTGCTTTGGACAGGGTAGGGTCTCGCTCTGGAAACACCATATATTTT. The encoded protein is CSALDRVGSRSGNTIYF.

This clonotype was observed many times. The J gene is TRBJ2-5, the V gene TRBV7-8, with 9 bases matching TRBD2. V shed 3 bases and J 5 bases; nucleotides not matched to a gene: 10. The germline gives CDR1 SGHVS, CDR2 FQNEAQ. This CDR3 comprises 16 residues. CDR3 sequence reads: CASSFSAGGGGETQYF. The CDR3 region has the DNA TGTGCCAGCAGCTTCTCGGCGGGGGGGGGCGGGGAGACCCAGTACTTC. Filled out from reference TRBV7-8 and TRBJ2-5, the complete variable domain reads GAGVSQSPRYKVAKRGQDVALRCDPISGHVSLFWYQQALGQGPEFLTYFQNEAQLDKSGLPSDRFFAERPEGSVSTLKIQRTQQEDSAVYLCASSFSAGGGGETQYFGPGTRLLVL.

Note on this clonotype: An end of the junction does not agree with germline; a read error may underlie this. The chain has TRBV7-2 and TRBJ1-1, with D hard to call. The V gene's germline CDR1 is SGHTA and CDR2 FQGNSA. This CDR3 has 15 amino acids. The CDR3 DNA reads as TGTGCCAGCAGCTCAACTCGGACTGAGAACACTGAAACTTTATTT. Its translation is CASSSTRTENTETLF.